The source of this T cell receptor (beta chain) is a study of cytotoxic CD8 clonotypes in ibrutinib-treated CLL. Study findings and constraints: The study found public clonotypes uncommon, contracting or stable on treatment. Samples from sustained-remission and progressing patients were taken at different times.

A remark on this clone: What it recognizes is unknown. One junction end disagrees with the germline gene, perhaps due to a read error. This same CDR3 is encoded by further DNA sequences in the sample.

The repertoire was sequenced with immunoSEQ multiplex PCR; TCRdb's copy has only in-frame clones and lacks some. The profile shows roughly 250,000 clones, roughly 70% of them singletons. There are 14 residues in the CDR3. From germline, CDR1 is SGHAT and CDR2 FQNNGV. Sequencing used PBMCs, obtained after 24 months of ibrutinib treatment. The V and J genes are TRBV11-2 and TRBJ2-3; 8 bases are shared with TRBD2. This TCR came from a human donor with chronic lymphocytic leukemia. CDR3 nucleotides: TGTGCCAGCAGTTTAGGACTAGCAGCAGATACGCAGTATTTT. This codes for CASSLGLAADTQYF. Complete variable domain (other parts from reference TRBV11-2 and TRBJ2-3): EAGVAQSPRYKIIEKRQSVAFWCNPISGHATLYWYQQILGQGPKLLIQFQNNGVVDDSQLPKDRFSAERLKGVDSTLKIQPAKLEDSAVYLCASSLGLAADTQYFGPGTRLTVL.